Listed below are T cell receptor beta chains from one sample, sequenced in a study of molecular identifiers for immune sequencing clone quantification. One entry per CDR3 protein results from TCRdb running MiXCR on the PCR reads. The sample contains roughly 9,700 distinct CDR3 sequences, roughly 19% of which appear only once. Sequencing input: naive CD8+ T cells from blood, with Jurkat cell RNA spiked in. These receptor sequences come from a human donor in good health. Some libraries in this study had Jurkat cell RNA spiked in. Each CDR3 is given with its conserved first and last residue. The order of the fields is CDR3 length, J gene, V gene, clone size, CDR3 protein. Rows give clone size only sometimes, using once, few, many, or a class for an expanded clone.

>15|TRBJ2-3|TRBV11-2|many
CASSFLAGVTDTQYF
>17|TRBJ2-3|TRBV20-1|medium-sized
CSARAPGLAGGPDTQYF
>17|TRBJ2-3|TRBV7-9|medium-sized
CASSGFAVTPDTDTQYF
>16|TRBJ2-3|TRBV7-6|medium-sized
CASSQDGEGIADTQYF
>14|TRBJ2-7|TRBV19|once
CASSSAGALYEQYF
>14|TRBJ1-5|TRBV7-9|many
CASSSRDSNQPQHF
>18|TRBJ2-5|TRBV24-1|-
CATSEIASGGGGQETQYF
>13|TRBJ2-7|TRBV6-1|medium-sized
CASHLAEAYEQYF
>11|TRBJ1-1|TRBV9|many
CASSAGGEAFF
>11|TRBJ2-7|TRBV6-5|medium-sized
CASSRGPEQYF
>14|TRBJ2-7|TRBV25-1|many
CASSVGGLGYEQYF
>13|TRBJ1-1|TRBV25-1|-
CASSEYEGTEAFF
>16|TRBJ2-1|TRBV9|-
CASSPPGAGASNEQFF
>15|TRBJ2-5|TRBV5-1|medium-sized
CASSLEFPFQETQYF
>14|TRBJ2-5|TRBV27|medium-sized
CASSPQNVRETQYF
>14|TRBJ2-7|TRBV28|medium-sized
CASSFQGERAEQYF
>13|TRBJ2-2|TRBV29-1|few
CSDRDRVTGELFF
>15|TRBJ2-5|TRBV28|medium-sized
CASSPREAGAETQYF
>16|TRBJ2-3|TRBV6-2/TRBV6-3|medium-sized
CASTLLGPRGTDTQYF
>16|TRBJ2-1|TRBV7-3|-
CASSSLAGSSYNEQFF
>16|TRBJ1-1|TRBV2|medium-sized
CASKAGGGPLNTEAFF
>11|TRBJ1-1|TRBV29-1|medium-sized
CSGKVNTEAFF
>14|TRBJ2-5|TRBV27|medium-sized
CASSLARLRETQYF
>17|TRBJ1-1|TRBV7-9|many
CASSLTQGVPMNTEAFF
>14|TRBJ2-1|TRBV29-1|many
CSVEDSVLATEQFF
>14|TRBJ2-5|TRBV6-5|-
CTSSYTSGKETQYF
>14|TRBJ1-2|TRBV27|medium-sized
CASSLLGTVSGYTF
>15|TRBJ2-5|TRBV4-3|medium-sized
CASSQGAGVGETQYF
>13|TRBJ2-5|TRBV28|medium-sized
CASLKEYQETQYF
>12|TRBJ1-1|TRBV29-1|medium-sized
CSVRHSTEEAFF
>14|TRBJ1-2|TRBV28|-
CASSLRTRLDGYTF
>14|TRBJ2-3|TRBV12-5|-
CASGLGGYTDTQYF
>16|TRBJ2-7|TRBV3-1|-
CASSFGGAAATYEQHF
>14|TRBJ2-1|TRBV6-5|few
CASSYLGLAGILLF
>12|TRBJ2-7|TRBV25-1|medium-sized
CASSEYRSEQYF
>15|TRBJ2-1|TRBV11-3|few
CASSLVGSSYNEQFF
>11|TRBJ1-1|TRBV29-1|few
CSAVGNTEAFF
>14|TRBJ2-4|TRBV7-9|many
CASSSQGARNIQYF
>18|TRBJ1-5|TRBV19|-
CATSDPGTLAYSNQPQHF
>15|TRBJ2-7|TRBV20-1|-
CSARDVQTAKYERYF
>13|TRBJ2-2|TRBV6-6|many
CASRLKNTGELFF
>14|TRBJ2-7|TRBV25-1|medium-sized
CASSDAPGAYEQYF
>13|TRBJ2-1|TRBV24-1|medium-sized
CATSRLARPEQFF
>14|TRBJ2-3|TRBV30|medium-sized
CAWSFRTATDTQYF
>14|TRBJ2-7|TRBV10-3|few
CAISESGGNTEQYF
>12|TRBJ1-1|TRBV28|medium-sized
CATSAPNTEAFF
>17|TRBJ2-2|TRBV10-3|-
CAISEDGLAGAAGELFF
>14|TRBJ2-7|TRBV4-1|-
CASSQEALIYEQYF
>12|TRBJ2-7|TRBV29-1|medium-sized
CSARHSSYEQYF
>16|TRBJ2-6|TRBV27|-
CASSPYGASGANVLTF
>14|TRBJ2-2|TRBV13|medium-sized
CASSSTYSTGELFF
>13|TRBJ2-1|TRBV11-2|many
CASSSALGYEQFF
>16|TRBJ1-2|TRBV7-9|medium-sized
CASSSFPQPGDYGYTF
>12|TRBJ1-6|TRBV5-6|-
CASSLALGETHF
>12|TRBJ2-1|TRBV7-8|-
CASSGLINEQFF
>15|TRBJ1-2|TRBV5-4|many
CASSLDGGEIYGYTF
>13|TRBJ1-1|TRBV30|medium-sized
CAWRFRTADEAFF
>16|TRBJ2-7|TRBV4-2|medium-sized
CASSQDIAGGPYEQYF
>14|TRBJ1-5|TRBV12-3/TRBV12-4|medium-sized
CASSLGQHNQPQHF
>14|TRBJ1-1|TRBV15|medium-sized
CATSRALQGGEAFF